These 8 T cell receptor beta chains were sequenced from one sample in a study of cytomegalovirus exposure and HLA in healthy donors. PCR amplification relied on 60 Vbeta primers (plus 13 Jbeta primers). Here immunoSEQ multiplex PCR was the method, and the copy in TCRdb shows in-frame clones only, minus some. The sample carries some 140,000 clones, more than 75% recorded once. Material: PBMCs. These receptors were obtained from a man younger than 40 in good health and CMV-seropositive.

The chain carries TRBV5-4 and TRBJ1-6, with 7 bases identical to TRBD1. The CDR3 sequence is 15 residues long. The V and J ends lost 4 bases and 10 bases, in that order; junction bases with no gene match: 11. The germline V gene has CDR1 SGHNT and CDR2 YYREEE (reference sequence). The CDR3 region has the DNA TGTGCCAGCAGCCGACAGGGTACCATTGACTCACCCCTCCACTTT. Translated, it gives CASSRQGTIDSPLHF.

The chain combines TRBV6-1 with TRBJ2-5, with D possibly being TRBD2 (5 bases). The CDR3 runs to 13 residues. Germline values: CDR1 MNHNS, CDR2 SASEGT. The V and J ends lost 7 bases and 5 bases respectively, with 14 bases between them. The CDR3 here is CASTIGIRETQYF. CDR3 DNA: TGTGCCAGCACAATCGGGATTAGGGAGACCCAGTACTTC.

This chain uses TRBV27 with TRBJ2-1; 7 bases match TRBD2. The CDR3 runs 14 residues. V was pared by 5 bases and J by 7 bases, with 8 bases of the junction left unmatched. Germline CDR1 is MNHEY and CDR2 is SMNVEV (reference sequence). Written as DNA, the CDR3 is TGTGCCAGCAGTAGGGGATCTAGCGGTAATGAGCAGTTCTTC. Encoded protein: CASSRGSSGNEQFF.

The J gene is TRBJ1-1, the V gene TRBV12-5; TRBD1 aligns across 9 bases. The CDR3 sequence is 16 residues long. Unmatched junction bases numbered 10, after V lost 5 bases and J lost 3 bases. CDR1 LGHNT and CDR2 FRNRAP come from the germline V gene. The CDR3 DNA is TGTGCTAGTGGTCCCGGGACAGGGAGCCCTGACACTGAAGCTTTCTTT. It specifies CASGPGTGSPDTEAFF.

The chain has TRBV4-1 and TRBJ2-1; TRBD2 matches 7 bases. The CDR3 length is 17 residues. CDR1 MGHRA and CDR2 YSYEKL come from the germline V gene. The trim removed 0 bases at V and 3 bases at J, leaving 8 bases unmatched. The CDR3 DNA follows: TGCGCCAGCAGCCAAGATGGGGCGGGAGAGGTCTACAATGAGCAGTTCTTC. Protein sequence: CASSQDGAGEVYNEQFF.

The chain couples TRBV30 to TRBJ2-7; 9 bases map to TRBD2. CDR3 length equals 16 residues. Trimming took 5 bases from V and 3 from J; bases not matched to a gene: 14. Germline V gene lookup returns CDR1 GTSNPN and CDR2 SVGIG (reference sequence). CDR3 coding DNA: TGTGCCTGGGGGGGTAGCGGGAGTCGTAAAGGCTACGAGCAGTACTTC. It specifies CAWGGSGSRKGYEQYF.

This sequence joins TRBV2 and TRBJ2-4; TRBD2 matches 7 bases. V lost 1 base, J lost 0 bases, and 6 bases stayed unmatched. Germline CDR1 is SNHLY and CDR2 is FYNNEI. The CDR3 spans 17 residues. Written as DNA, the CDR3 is TGTGCCAGCAGTGAAGAGTTTGGGAGGGTAGCCAAAAACATTCAGTACTTC. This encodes CASSEEFGRVAKNIQYF.

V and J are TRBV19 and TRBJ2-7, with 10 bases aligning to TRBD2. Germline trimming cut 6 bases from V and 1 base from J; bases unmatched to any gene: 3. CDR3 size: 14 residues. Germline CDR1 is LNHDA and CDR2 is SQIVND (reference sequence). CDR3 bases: TGTGCCAGTAGACCTAGCGGGAGATCCTACGAGCAGTACTTC. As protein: CASRPSGRSYEQYF.